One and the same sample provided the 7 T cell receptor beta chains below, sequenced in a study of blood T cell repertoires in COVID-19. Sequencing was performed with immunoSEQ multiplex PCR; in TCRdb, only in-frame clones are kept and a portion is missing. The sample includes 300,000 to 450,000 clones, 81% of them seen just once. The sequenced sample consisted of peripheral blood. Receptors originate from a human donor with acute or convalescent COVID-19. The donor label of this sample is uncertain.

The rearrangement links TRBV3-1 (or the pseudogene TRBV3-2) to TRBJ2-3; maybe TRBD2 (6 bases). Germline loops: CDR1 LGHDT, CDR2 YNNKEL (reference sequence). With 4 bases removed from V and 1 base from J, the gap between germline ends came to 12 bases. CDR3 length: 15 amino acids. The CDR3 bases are TGTGCCAGCAGCCCCGGGGCTAGCGGCACAGATACGCAGTATTTT. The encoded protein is CASSPGASGTDTQYF.

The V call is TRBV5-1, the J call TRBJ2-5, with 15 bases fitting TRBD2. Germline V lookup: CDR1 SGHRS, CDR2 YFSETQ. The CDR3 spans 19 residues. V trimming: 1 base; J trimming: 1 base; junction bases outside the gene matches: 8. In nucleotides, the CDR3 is TGCGCCAGCAGCTTGACGATGGGACTAGCGGGGGGTCTCCAAGAGACCCAGTACTTC. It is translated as CASSLTMGLAGGLQETQYF.

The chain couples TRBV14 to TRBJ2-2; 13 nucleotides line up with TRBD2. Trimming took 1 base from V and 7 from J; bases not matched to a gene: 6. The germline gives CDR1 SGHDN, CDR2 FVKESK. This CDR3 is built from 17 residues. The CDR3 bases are TGTGCCAGCAGCCAAGGGACTAGCGGGAGAAGGGACGGGGAGCTGTTTTTT. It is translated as CASSQGTSGRRDGELFF.

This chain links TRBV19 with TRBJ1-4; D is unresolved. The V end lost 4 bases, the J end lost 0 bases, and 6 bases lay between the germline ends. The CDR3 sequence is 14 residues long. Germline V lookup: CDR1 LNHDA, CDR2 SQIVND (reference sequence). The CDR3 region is CASSTGSTNEKLFF. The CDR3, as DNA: TGTGCCAGTAGTACGGGGTCAACTAATGAAAAACTGTTTTTT.

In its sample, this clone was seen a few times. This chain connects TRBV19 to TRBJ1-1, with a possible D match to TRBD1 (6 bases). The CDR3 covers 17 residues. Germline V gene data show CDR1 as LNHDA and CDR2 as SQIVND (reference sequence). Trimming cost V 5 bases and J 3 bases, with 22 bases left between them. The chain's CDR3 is CASSLIPRQVQDTEAFF. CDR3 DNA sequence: TGTGCCAGTAGTTTGATCCCCAGACAGGTCCAGGACACTGAAGCTTTCTTT. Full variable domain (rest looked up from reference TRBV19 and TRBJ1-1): DGGITQSPKYLFRKEGQNVTLSCEQNLNHDAMYWYRQDPGQGLRLIYYSQIVNDFQKGDIAEGYSVSREKKESFPLTVTSAQKNPTAFYLCASSLIPRQVQDTEAFFGQGTRLTVV.

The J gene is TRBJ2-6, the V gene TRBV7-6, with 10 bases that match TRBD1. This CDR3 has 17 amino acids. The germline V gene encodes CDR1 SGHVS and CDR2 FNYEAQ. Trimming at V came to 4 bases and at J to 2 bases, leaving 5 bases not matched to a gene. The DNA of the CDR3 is TGTGCCAGCAGCTCCACCGGGACAGGGGCTGGGGCCAACGTCCTGACTTTC. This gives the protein CASSSTGTGAGANVLTF.

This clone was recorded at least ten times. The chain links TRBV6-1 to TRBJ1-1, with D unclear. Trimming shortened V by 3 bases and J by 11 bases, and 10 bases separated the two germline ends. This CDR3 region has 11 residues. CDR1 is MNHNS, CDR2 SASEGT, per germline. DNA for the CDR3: TGTGCCAGCAGTGACACCTTGAGGGCTTTCTTT. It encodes CASSDTLRAFF.